The source of this TCR beta chain is a study of blood T cells in healthy people across ages. Trimming shortened V by 6 bases and J by 0 bases, and 21 bases separated the two germline ends. This CDR3 region has 19 residues. Germline CDR1 is SGHAT and CDR2 is FQDESV (reference sequence). A second PCR of roughly 6 to 12 cycles used a sample-barcoded 5' primer and a J-beta primer mix. A template-switch adaptor that had 12 random nucleotides put a tag on each cDNA molecule. Per-sample output comprised a minimum of 2.5 million paired-end reads containing CDR3. Each CDR3 protein gets one entry after TCRdb re-called the 5' RACE reads with MiXCR. The sample has about 1,800,000 distinct CDR3 sequences; approximately 28% are singletons.

The specimen was blood. This sequence was found in a woman in her thirties in good health. This sequence joins TRBV11-1 and TRBJ2-6, with D unresolved. CDR3 bases: TGTGCCAGCAGACGAAACAACAGTGGTACCCTCTCTGGGGCCAACGTCCTGACTTTC. Translating it yields CASRRNNSGTLSGANVLTF.